This T cell receptor (beta chain) emerged from a study of response to subunit inactivated influenza vaccine. The study, taken as a whole, reports: Only a handful of new T cells, the authors suggested, are recruited with each seasonal influenza vaccination.

TCRdb redid the calling of the RT-PCR reads with MiXCR, one entry per CDR3 protein. This table has over 150,000 distinct CDR3 sequences, roughly a tenth appearing once. This clonotype appeared a few times. Its antigen is unidentified. Germline V gives CDR1 DFQATT, CDR2 SNEGSKA (reference sequence). The V end was cut by 7 bases, the J end by 1 base, with 8 bases between. The CDR3 sequence is 11 residues long. The sample here was CD8+ T cells sorted from PBMCs, taken around 25 months after vaccination. The genes are TRBV20-1 and TRBJ2-7; unclear D gene. The sequence was obtained from a man aged 50 to 69 who received an inactivated influenza vaccine. CDR3 DNA: TGCAGTGGAGTCATTTCCTACGAGCAGTACTTC. The encoded protein is CSGVISYEQYF.